The 19 T cell receptor beta chains below come from one sample, sequenced in a study of T cells after yellow fever vaccination. MiXCR, run by TCRdb on the 5' RACE reads, gives a single entry per CDR3 protein. The table includes about 240,000 distinct CDR3 sequences, 6.9% detected once. The source was CD4+ T cells sorted from PBMCs, collected 15 days after the yellow fever booster vaccination. Every receptor here comes from a young man who received the YFV17D yellow fever vaccine.

This clonotype has a handful of counts. The rearrangement links TRBV7-6 to TRBJ2-3; 10 bases fit TRBD2. This CDR3 has 16 amino acids. The trim removed 4 bases at V and 5 bases at J, leaving 9 bases unmatched. Germline loops: CDR1 SGHVS, CDR2 FNYEAQ. CDR3 nucleotides: TGTGCCAGCAGCTCCCCTAGCGGGAGTGGTTTAGATACGCAGTATTTT. Translated: CASSSPSGSGLDTQYF. Combining the CDR3 with reference TRBV7-6 and TRBJ2-3 gives the whole variable domain GAGVSQSPRYKVTKRGQDVALRCDPISGHVSLYWYRQALGQGPEFLTYFNYEAQQDKSGLPNDRFSAERPEGSISTLTIQRTEQRDSAMYRCASSSPSGSGLDTQYFGPGTRLTVL.

This clonotype was observed a few times. The gene calls are TRBV7-8 and TRBJ1-3; TRBD1 is a possible D gene (5 bases). The CDR3 length is 17 residues. Germline CDR1 and CDR2: SGHVS and FQNEAQ. V was shortened by 3 bases and J by 2 bases, with 17 bases between the two germline ends. The CDR3 region has the DNA TGTGCCAGCAGCTTGGATCAAAAGACAGTCCCTGGAAACACCATATATTTT. Its protein is CASSLDQKTVPGNTIYF.

As regards this clonotype: A much larger clone is a single base away; this may be a read error. V is TRBV3-1 and J is TRBJ2-2; D possibly matches TRBD1 or TRBD2 (6 bases each). There are 16 residues in the CDR3. The germline CDR1 and CDR2 sequences are LGHDT and YNNKEL (reference sequence). The CDR3 protein is CANSLWRGYNTGELFF. The CDR3 region has the DNA TGTGCCAACAGCCTATGGAGGGGGTACAACACCGGGGAGCTGTTTTTT. Looking up the rest from reference TRBV3-1 and TRBJ2-2 gives the full variable domain: DTAVSQTPKYLVTQMGNDKSIKCEQNLGHDTMYWYKQDSKKFLKIMFSYNNKELIINETVPNRFSPKSPDKAHLNLHINSLELGDSAVYFCANSLWRGYNTGELFFGEGSRLTVL.

V and J are TRBV9 and TRBJ2-1; 16 nucleotides align to TRBD2. CDR1 is SGDLS and CDR2 is YYNGEE in the germline V gene. Unmatched junction bases numbered 10, after V lost 0 bases and J lost 7 bases. The CDR3 runs to 19 residues. The chain's CDR3 is CASSVGPGLAGGPGNEQFF. The CDR3, as DNA: TGTGCCAGCAGCGTAGGCCCGGGACTAGCGGGAGGGCCGGGGAATGAGCAGTTCTTC.

In this sample, this clonotype turned up many times. The genes are TRBV7-2 and TRBJ2-1; TRBD1 or TRBD2 may be the D gene (5 bases each). Germline V gene sequence: CDR1 SGHTA, CDR2 FQGNSA. CDR3 size: 15 residues. V gave up 0 bases and J gave up 8 bases, with 14 bases separating them. The CDR3 coding sequence is TGTGCCAGCAGCTTAGCGGGACCCCAAGGCCATGAGCAGTTCTTC. The encoded protein is CASSLAGPQGHEQFF.

This clonotype appeared many times. The genes are TRBV24-1 and TRBJ2-1; D might be TRBD1 (5 bases). Trimming stripped 2 bases from V and 3 bases from J, with 10 bases between. This CDR3 is built from 15 residues. CDR1 and CDR2 (germline): KGHDR, SFDVKD. DNA of the CDR3: TGTGCCACCAGTGATTCAGGGCAGGTCTACAATGAGCAGTTCTTC. Protein sequence: CATSDSGQVYNEQFF.

V usage is TRBV5-1 and J usage is TRBJ2-5; the match to TRBD1 covers 7 bases. The CDR3 is made up of 15 amino acids. V was clipped by 0 bases and J by 2 bases; unmatched bases: 4. From germline, CDR1 is SGHRS and CDR2 YFSETQ. Here the CDR3 reads CASSLDRGFQETQYF. The CDR3 nucleotides are TGCGCCAGCAGCTTGGACAGGGGATTTCAAGAGACCCAGTACTTC.

This clonotype was detected a few times. This chain connects TRBV5-1 to TRBJ2-1; 7 bases agree with TRBD2. V shed 4 bases, J shed 8 bases, and the junction held 6 bases outside the gene matches. The CDR3 spans 13 residues. Germline-derived CDR1 and CDR2 are SGHRS and YFSETQ. The CDR3 DNA sequence: TGCGCCAGCAGCCGACCTCTAGCGGATGAGCAGTTCTTC. Translation: CASSRPLADEQFF.

This clonotype was found a few times. This CDR3 is CASSYLPAWGEQYF. DNA of the CDR3: TGTGCCAGCAGTTACTTACCTGCTTGGGGAGAGCAGTACTTC. J is TRBJ2-7 and V is TRBV6-5; D is unclear. V lost 1 base and J lost 7, with 14 bases in between. This CDR3 is 14 amino acids long. CDR1 is MNHEY, CDR2 SVGAGI, per germline.

The sample holds many counts of this clonotype. This chain connects TRBV6-2 or TRBV6-3 to TRBJ2-1; the D is unclear. Per germline, CDR1 MNHEY and CDR2 SVGEGT. The CDR3 totals 11 residues. Trimming removed 0 bases from V and 10 bases from J, with 4 bases in between. In DNA, the CDR3 is TGTGCCAGCAGTTACTCGAACGAGCAGTTCTTC. It specifies CASSYSNEQFF.

The V gene is TRBV7-2, the J gene TRBJ2-1, with 7 nucleotides matching TRBD2. Trimming took 7 bases from V and 0 from J; bases not matched to a gene: 6. Germline CDR1 is SGHTA and CDR2 is FQGNSA. The CDR3 covers 15 residues. This CDR3 is CASTPTGGSYNEQFF. CDR3 coding DNA: TGTGCCAGCACCCCGACGGGGGGCTCCTACAATGAGCAGTTCTTC.

This clonotype has a count of ten or more. This sequence joins TRBV5-1 and TRBJ2-2; unclear D gene. The germline V gene encodes CDR1 SGHRS and CDR2 YFSETQ. The CDR3 contains 16 residues. Trimming took off 2 bases at V and 4 bases at J, with 15 bases between the two ends. CDR3 bases: TGCGCCAGCAGCTTTGGCCCGATGGAGTCCACCGGGGAGCTGTTTTTT. Its translation is CASSFGPMESTGELFF.

This clonotype was recorded a few times. The gene calls are TRBV20-1 and TRBJ2-1, with 13 nucleotides matching TRBD2. The V gene end was trimmed by 0 bases and the J gene end by 4 bases; junction bases not matched to a gene: 0. This CDR3 comprises 15 residues. The germline V gene encodes CDR1 DFQATT and CDR2 SNEGSKA (reference sequence). The CDR3 coding sequence is TGCAGTGCTAGAGAACTAGCGGGAGGGTACAATGAGCAGTTCTTC. Translating gives CSARELAGGYNEQFF.

This clonotype was picked up many times. The rearrangement uses TRBV29-1 and TRBJ2-2; D ambiguous. The CDR3 is 11 amino acids. Germline V gene lookup returns CDR1 SQVTM and CDR2 ANQGSEA. Between the trimmed V and J ends, which lost 4 bases and 3 bases, there was a span of 3 bases. CDR3 region: CSVGYTGELFF. In DNA, the CDR3 is TGCAGCGTTGGGTACACCGGGGAGCTGTTTTTT.

This clonotype was counted only a few times. The CDR3 bases are TGTGCCAGCACCCCCCGCTATAATTCACCCCTCCACTTT. Amino acid sequence: CASTPRYNSPLHF. The chain has TRBV7-2 and TRBJ1-6; the D is unclear. Germline lookup yields CDR1 SGHTA and CDR2 FQGNSA. The CDR3 sequence is 13 residues long. The V end was cut by 7 bases, the J end by 3 bases, with 7 bases between.

This clonotype was observed many times. This rearrangement joins TRBV3-1 to TRBJ2-5; D not certain. The CDR3 covers 13 residues. CDR1 is LGHDT and CDR2 is YNNKEL in the germline V gene (reference sequence). Trimming took 4 bases from V and 5 from J, leaving 11 bases between them. CDR3 amino acids: CASSRFIGETQYF. CDR3 sequence (DNA): TGTGCCAGCAGCCGGTTCATCGGGGAGACCCAGTACTTC.

This clonotype was seen only a few times. The V and J genes are TRBV6-1 and TRBJ2-3; TRBD2 aligns across 11 bases. The germline CDR1 and CDR2 sequences are MNHNS and SASEGT. The CDR3 is 19 residues long. V lost 5 bases to trimming and J lost 3 bases; unmatched junction nucleotides: 16. The CDR3 region is CASSTTLAGANSATDTQYF. CDR3 DNA: TGTGCCAGCAGTACCACACTAGCGGGAGCCAACTCGGCGACAGATACGCAGTATTTT.

The chain joins TRBV11-3 to TRBJ2-5; 12 nucleotides align to TRBD2. Germline assignment: CDR1 SGHNT and CDR2 YENEEA. Germline trimming cut 1 base from V and 7 bases from J; bases unmatched to any gene: 4. The CDR3 contains 15 residues. CDR3 protein: CASSLAPTSGGTQYF. CDR3 DNA sequence: TGTGCCAGCAGCTTAGCCCCGACTAGCGGGGGGACCCAGTACTTC.

This clonotype has only a few counts. The rearrangement links TRBV5-1 to TRBJ2-7; possibly TRBD2 for D (5 bases). The V gene's germline CDR1 is SGHRS and CDR2 YFSETQ. V lost 5 bases and J lost 3, with 12 bases in between. CDR3 length equals 13 residues. CDR3 DNA: TGCGCCAGCAGTCGGGATTCTGGCTACGAGCAGTACTTC. Its translation: CASSRDSGYEQYF.